Listed below are T cell receptor beta chains from one sample, sequenced in a study of blood T cell repertoires in COVID-19. Here immunoSEQ multiplex PCR was the method, and the copy in TCRdb shows in-frame clones only, minus some. The repertoire includes over 400,000 clones, about nine tenths of them detected once, and 1.4% to 1.5% sits in the top ten. The sample taken for sequencing was peripheral blood. Every receptor here comes from a woman in her twenties or thirties with active or convalescent COVID-19. The CDR3 runs from the conserved cysteine through the conserved F or W. The order of the fields is V gene, clone size, J gene, D gene, CDR3 DNA, CDR3 protein. D genes are given only for firm matches. Clone size appears in some rows only: once, few, many, or a class for an expanded clone.

TRBV7-9	-	TRBJ1-1	TRBD1	TGTGCCAGCATCCAGGGACAGGGTGAAGCTTTCTTT	CASIQGQGEAFF
TRBV29-1	-	TRBJ1-2	-	TGCAGCGTGCCCGGAGGAGGGAGGGGCTACACCTTC	CSVPGGGRGYTF
TRBV4-2	-	TRBJ2-1	-	TGTGCCAGCAGCCCCTCAGTAGGGGTTGAGAATGAGCAGTTCTTC	CASSPSVGVENEQFF
TRBV27	-	TRBJ2-7	-	TGTGCCAGCAGTTCTTGGACAGTTGAAGAGCAGTACTTC	CASSSWTVEEQYF
TRBV9	few	TRBJ1-4	-	TGTGCCAGCAGCGTAGGAGGGGGTCCAACTAATGAAAAACTGTTTTTT	CASSVGGGPTNEKLFF
TRBV19	few	TRBJ1-2	-	TGTGCCAGTAGACGAGAGGACAGCCTTACGACGGGCTACACCTTC	CASRREDSLTTGYTF
TRBV3-1/TRBV3-2	once	TRBJ1-2	-	TGTGCCAGCAGCCAAGATCCAGGGGCTAACTATGGCTACACCTTC	CASSQDPGANYGYTF
TRBV6-5	once	TRBJ2-7	TRBD2	TGTGCCAGCAGGAGGACTAGCGGACACTACGAGCAGTACTTC	CASRRTSGHYEQYF
TRBV30	-	TRBJ1-1	TRBD1	TGTGCCTGGACAGTGCAGGGGGGCACTGAAGCTTTCTTT	CAWTVQGGTEAFF
TRBV10-2	-	TRBJ2-7	TRBD1	TGCGCCAGCAGCCTGACAGGGGGTGACTACGAGCAGTACTTC	CASSLTGGDYEQYF
TRBV7-6	once	TRBJ1-3	TRBD1	TGTGCCAGCAGCTTAAGGCCCTTGGAGGACAGGGGGTTCGGTCGCTCTGGAAACACCATATATTTT	CASSLRPLEDRGFGRSGNTIYF
TRBV27	few	TRBJ1-6	-	TGTGCCAGCAGTTTCCAGGGTCGGAATTCACCCCTCCACTTT	CASSFQGRNSPLHF
TRBV5-1	-	TRBJ1-2	TRBD1	TGCGCCAGCAGCCCGGGACAGGTTGTCTATGGCTACACCTTC	CASSPGQVVYGYTF
TRBV21-1	-	TRBJ1-6	-	TGTGCCAGCAGCCCCCGAGGCACATTTAACAATTCACCCCTCCACTTT	CASSPRGTFNNSPLHF
TRBV14	-	TRBJ2-3	TRBD2	TGTGCCAGCAGCCATCTATTAGCGGGGGCCCGCACAGATACGCAGTATTTT	CASSHLLAGARTDTQYF
TRBV5-1	-	TRBJ1-2	-	TGCGCCAGCAGCGAGGGAAACTATGGCTACACCTTC	CASSEGNYGYTF
TRBV30	-	TRBJ2-3	TRBD2	TGTGCCTGGAGAAGCCGACTAGCGGGAGTTGAGAATACGCAGTATTTT	CAWRSRLAGVENTQYF
TRBV28	-	TRBJ2-7	-	TGTGCCAGCAGTTTATCGGGGGATCGGTACGAGCAGTACTTC	CASSLSGDRYEQYF
TRBV5-8	-	TRBJ1-4	-	TGTGCCAGCAGCTTGCTCCAGGGAAGTGAAAAACTGTTTTTT	CASSLLQGSEKLFF
TRBV18	-	TRBJ1-1	-	TGTGCCAGCTCACCACCGGGGGGTACGGCTGAAGCTTTCTTT	CASSPPGGTAEAFF
TRBV5-4	-	TRBJ1-1	-	TGTGCCAGCAGCTTTTCGGCTCACCACGGGGACACTGAAGCTTTCTTT	CASSFSAHHGDTEAFF
TRBV18	once	TRBJ1-2	TRBD1	TGTGCCAGCTCACCTTTTGGACAGGGCCTAAACTATGGCTACACCTTC	CASSPFGQGLNYGYTF
TRBV10-3	once	TRBJ2-2	TRBD1	TGTGCCATCAGTGAGGGACAGGGGAGGACCGGGGAGCTGTTTTTT	CAISEGQGRTGELFF
TRBV5-1	-	TRBJ1-2	-	TGCGCCAGCAGCTTTACCCCGACAGAGAACTATGGCTACACCTTC	CASSFTPTENYGYTF
TRBV18	once	TRBJ1-2	-	TGTGCCAGCTCGCCTGACGGGAACTATGGCTACACCTTC	CASSPDGNYGYTF
TRBV10-3	-	TRBJ2-6	-	TGTGCCATCAGTGGCCTAGCGACTGGGGCCAACGTCCTGACTTTC	CAISGLATGANVLTF
TRBV6-6	-	TRBJ1-6	-	TGTGCCAGCAGGATGGTGGGAGGAGCACCCCTCCACTTT	CASRMVGGAPLHF
TRBV27	-	TRBJ1-1	-	TGTGCCAGCAGTTTCGAAGGACAAGGTCGTACTGAAGCTTTCTTT	CASSFEGQGRTEAFF
TRBV11-2	once	TRBJ1-6	-	TGTGCCAGCCGCCCACTTAGAGAGGGCGCCTATAATTCACCCCTCCACTTT	CASRPLREGAYNSPLHF
TRBV2	-	TRBJ1-3	-	TGTGCCAGCACCTTCTGGCCTGGAAACACCATATATTTT	CASTFWPGNTIYF
TRBV6-1	-	TRBJ2-7	TRBD1	TGTGCCAGCAGTGACAGGGGGATAGGGGGCTCCTACGAGCAGTACTTC	CASSDRGIGGSYEQYF
TRBV27	-	TRBJ2-1	-	TGTGCCAGCAGTTTCGCCGACAGGAGCGAGCAGTTCTTC	CASSFADRSEQFF
TRBV28	-	TRBJ2-1	-	TGTGCCAGCAGTCCCCTTATCCGAGGGCAGTCCTACAATGAGCAGTTCTTC	CASSPLIRGQSYNEQFF
TRBV10-3	-	TRBJ2-5	TRBD2	TGTGCCATCAGCCGCCTACTAGCGGGAGAAGAGACCCAGTACTTC	CAISRLLAGEETQYF
TRBV27	few	TRBJ1-2	-	TGTGCCAGCAGTTTGGCAGGGCCGAACTATGGCTACACCTTC	CASSLAGPNYGYTF
TRBV13	-	TRBJ2-3	-	TGTGCCAGCAGCCCCACCCGGGGGGCTACAGATACGCAGTATTTT	CASSPTRGATDTQYF
TRBV7-8	-	TRBJ2-7	TRBD1	TGTGCCAGCAGCGTCCAAGGACAGGTCTCCTACGAGCAGTACTTC	CASSVQGQVSYEQYF
TRBV6-5	-	TRBJ1-4	-	TGTGCCAGCACTCCCTTTTACTCAACTAATGAAAAACTGTTTTTT	CASTPFYSTNEKLFF
TRBV10-3	-	TRBJ1-5	-	TGTGCCATCAGTGAGTCGTTAACCGGGGTCAATCAGCCCCAGCATTTT	CAISESLTGVNQPQHF
TRBV5-4	-	TRBJ1-1	TRBD1	TGTGCCAGCAGTCGACAGGGGGCAGAGACTGAAGCTTTCTTT	CASSRQGAETEAFF
TRBV4-1	-	TRBJ1-1	-	TGCGCCAGCAGCGGACAGCCCATGAACACTGAAGCTTTCTTT	CASSGQPMNTEAFF
TRBV29-1	-	TRBJ1-1	-	TGCAGCGTTGATAAGTCTGCCGGGGACACTGAAGCTTTCTTT	CSVDKSAGDTEAFF
TRBV19	-	TRBJ2-1	-	TGTGCCAGTAGTATATCGGGGGTCAATGAGCAGTTCTTC	CASSISGVNEQFF
TRBV5-4	once	TRBJ2-3	TRBD2	TGTGCCAGCAGCCGGGGGGAGGCTAGCACAGATACGCAGTATTTT	CASSRGEASTDTQYF
TRBV5-4	-	TRBJ2-1	TRBD2	TGTGCCAGCAGCTTGACTAGCGGGGCTTACAATGAGCAGTTCTTC	CASSLTSGAYNEQFF